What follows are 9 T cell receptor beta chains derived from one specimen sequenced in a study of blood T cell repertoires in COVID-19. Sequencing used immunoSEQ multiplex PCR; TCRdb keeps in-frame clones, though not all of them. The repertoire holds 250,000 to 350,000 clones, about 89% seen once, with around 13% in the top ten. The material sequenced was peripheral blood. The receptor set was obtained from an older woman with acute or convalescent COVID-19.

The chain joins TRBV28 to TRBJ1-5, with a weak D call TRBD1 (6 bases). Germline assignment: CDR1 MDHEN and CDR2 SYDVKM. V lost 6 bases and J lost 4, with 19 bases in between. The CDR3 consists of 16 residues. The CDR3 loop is CASSSEGRGRNQPQHF. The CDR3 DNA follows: TGTGCCAGCAGCTCCGAAGGTAGGGGGAGAAATCAGCCCCAGCATTTT.

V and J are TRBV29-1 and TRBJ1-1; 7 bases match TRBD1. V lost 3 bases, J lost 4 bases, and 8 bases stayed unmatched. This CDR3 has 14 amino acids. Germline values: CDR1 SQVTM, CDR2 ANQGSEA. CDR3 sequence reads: CSVEALAGGTEAFF. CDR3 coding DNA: TGCAGCGTTGAGGCTCTTGCAGGGGGCACTGAAGCTTTCTTT. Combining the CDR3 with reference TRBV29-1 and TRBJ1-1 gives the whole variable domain SAVISQKPSRDICQRGTSLTIQCQVDSQVTMMFWYRQQPGQSLTLIATANQGSEATYESGFVIDKFPISRPNLTFSTLTVSNMSPEDSSIYLCSVEALAGGTEAFFGQGTRLTVV.

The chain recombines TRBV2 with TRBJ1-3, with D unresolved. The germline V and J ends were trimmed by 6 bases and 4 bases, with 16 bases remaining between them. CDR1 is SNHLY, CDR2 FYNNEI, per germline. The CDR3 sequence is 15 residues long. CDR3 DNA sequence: TGTGCCAGCAGGGTGAGCCCCGTTGTCGGAAACACCATATATTTT. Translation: CASRVSPVVGNTIYF.

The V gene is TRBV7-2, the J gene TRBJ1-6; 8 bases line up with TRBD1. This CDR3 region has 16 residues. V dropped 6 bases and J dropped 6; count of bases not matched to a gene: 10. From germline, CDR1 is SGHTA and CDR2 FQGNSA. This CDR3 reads CASRLDRGGANSPLHF. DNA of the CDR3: TGTGCCAGCAGACTCGACAGGGGAGGCGCTAATTCACCCCTCCACTTT.

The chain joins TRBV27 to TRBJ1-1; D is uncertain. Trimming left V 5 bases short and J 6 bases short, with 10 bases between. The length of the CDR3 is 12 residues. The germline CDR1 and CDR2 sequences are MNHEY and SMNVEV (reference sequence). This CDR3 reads CASSRPGAEAFF. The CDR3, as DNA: TGTGCCAGCAGTCGACCGGGAGCTGAAGCTTTCTTT.

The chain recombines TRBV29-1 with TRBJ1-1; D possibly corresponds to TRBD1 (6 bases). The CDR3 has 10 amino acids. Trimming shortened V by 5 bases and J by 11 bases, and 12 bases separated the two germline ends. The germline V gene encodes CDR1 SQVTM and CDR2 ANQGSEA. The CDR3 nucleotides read TGCAGCGTTCAACAGGGACGGGCTTTCTTT. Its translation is CSVQQGRAFF.

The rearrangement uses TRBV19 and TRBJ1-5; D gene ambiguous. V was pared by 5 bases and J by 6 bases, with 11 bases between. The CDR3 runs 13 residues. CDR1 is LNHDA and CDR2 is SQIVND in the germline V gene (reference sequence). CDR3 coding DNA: TGTGCCAGTAGTCCCCGCGGGTCTCAGCCCCAGCATTTT. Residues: CASSPRGSQPQHF. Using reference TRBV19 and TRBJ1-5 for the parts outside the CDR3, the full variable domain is DGGITQSPKYLFRKEGQNVTLSCEQNLNHDAMYWYRQDPGQGLRLIYYSQIVNDFQKGDIAEGYSVSREKKESFPLTVTSAQKNPTAFYLCASSPRGSQPQHFGDGTRLSIL.

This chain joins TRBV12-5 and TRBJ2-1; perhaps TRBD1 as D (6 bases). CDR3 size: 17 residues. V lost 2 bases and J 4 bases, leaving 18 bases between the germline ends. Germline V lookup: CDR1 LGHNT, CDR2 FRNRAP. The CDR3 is CASGLTNSRDMYNEQFF. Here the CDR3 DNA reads TGTGCTAGTGGTTTGACCAACTCCCGGGACATGTACAATGAGCAGTTCTTC.

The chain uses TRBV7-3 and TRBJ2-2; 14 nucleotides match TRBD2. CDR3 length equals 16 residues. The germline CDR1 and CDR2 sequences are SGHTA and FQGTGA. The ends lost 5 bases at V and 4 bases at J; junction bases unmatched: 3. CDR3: CASSMTSGRGTGELFF. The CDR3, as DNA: TGTGCCAGCAGCATGACTAGCGGGAGGGGCACCGGGGAGCTGTTTTTT.